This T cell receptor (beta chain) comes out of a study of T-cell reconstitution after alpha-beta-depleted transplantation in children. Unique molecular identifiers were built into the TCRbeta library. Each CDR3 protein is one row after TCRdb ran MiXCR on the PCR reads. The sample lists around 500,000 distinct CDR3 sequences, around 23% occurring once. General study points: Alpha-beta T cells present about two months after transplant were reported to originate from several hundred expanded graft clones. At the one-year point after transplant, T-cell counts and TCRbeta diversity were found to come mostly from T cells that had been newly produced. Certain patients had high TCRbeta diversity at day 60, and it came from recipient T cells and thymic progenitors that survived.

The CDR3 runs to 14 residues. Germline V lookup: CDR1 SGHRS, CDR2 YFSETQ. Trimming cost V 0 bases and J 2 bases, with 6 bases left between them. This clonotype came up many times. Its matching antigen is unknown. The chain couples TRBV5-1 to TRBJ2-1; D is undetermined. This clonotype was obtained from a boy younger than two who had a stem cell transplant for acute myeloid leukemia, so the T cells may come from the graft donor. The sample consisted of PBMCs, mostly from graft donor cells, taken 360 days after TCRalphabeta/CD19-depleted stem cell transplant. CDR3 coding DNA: TGCGCCAGCAGCTTGGTGTGGACCTACAATGAGCAGTTCTTC. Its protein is CASSLVWTYNEQFF.